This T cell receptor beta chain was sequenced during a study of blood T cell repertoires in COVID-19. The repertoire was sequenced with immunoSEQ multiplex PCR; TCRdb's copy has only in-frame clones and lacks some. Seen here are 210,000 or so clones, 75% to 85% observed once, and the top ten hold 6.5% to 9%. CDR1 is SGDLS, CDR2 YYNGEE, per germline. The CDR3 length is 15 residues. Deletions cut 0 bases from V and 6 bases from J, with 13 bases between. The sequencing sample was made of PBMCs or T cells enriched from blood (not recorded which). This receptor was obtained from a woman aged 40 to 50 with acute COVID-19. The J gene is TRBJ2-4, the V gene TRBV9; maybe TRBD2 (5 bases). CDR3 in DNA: TGTGCCAGCAGCGTAGCTGAGGGCGCTGGAAACATTCAGTACTTC. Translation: CASSVAEGAGNIQYF.